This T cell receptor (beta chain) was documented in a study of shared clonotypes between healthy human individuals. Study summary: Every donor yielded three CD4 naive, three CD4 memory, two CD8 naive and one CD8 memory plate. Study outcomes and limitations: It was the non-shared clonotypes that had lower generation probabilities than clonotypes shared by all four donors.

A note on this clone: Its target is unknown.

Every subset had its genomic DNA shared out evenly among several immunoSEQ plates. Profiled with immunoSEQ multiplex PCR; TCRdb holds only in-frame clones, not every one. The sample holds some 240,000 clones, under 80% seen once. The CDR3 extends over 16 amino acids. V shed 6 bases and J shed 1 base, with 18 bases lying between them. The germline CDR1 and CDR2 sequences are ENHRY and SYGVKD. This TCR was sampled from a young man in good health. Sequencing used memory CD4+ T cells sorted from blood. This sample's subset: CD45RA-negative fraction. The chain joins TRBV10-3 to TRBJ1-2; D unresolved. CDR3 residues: CAIREQFSPFNYGYTF. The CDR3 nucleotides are TGTGCCATCAGAGAACAATTCTCCCCCTTTAACTATGGCTACACCTTC.